The 11 T cell receptor beta chains below come from one sample, sequenced in a study of OX40 agonist ivuxolimab in advanced cancers. Clones were read by immunoSEQ multiplex PCR, and TCRdb kept only the in-frame ones, dropping some. The sample lists more than 65,000 clones; about 91% were seen once. This specimen was CD4+ or CD8+ T cells sorted from blood, taken in a trial of the OX40 agonist ivuxolimab. The receptors shown here come from an adult with an advanced solid tumor such as melanoma, head and neck, liver or kidney cancer.

This clone has a single count. The rearrangement links TRBV7-3 to TRBJ2-3; no firm D call. The CDR3 consists of 12 residues. V was trimmed by 3 bases and J by 1 base, leaving 2 bases between them. Germline CDR1 reads SGHTA; CDR2 reads FQGTGA. CDR3 in DNA: TGTGCCAGCAGCTTCGGCACAGATACGCAGTATTTT. Amino acid sequence: CASSFGTDTQYF.

V usage is TRBV5-1 and J usage is TRBJ1-2, with unresolved D. The CDR3 is made up of 14 amino acids. Germline V gene sequence: CDR1 SGHRS, CDR2 YFSETQ. Trimming cost V 2 bases and J 0 bases, with 8 bases left between them. The DNA for the CDR3 is TGCGCCAGCAGCTTTGAGGGAACTAACTATGGCTACACCTTC. It yields the protein CASSFEGTNYGYTF. The variable domain in full, with the rest retrieved from reference TRBV5-1 and TRBJ1-2, is KAGVTQTPRYLIKTRGQQVTLSCSPISGHRSVSWYQQTPGQGLQFLFEYFSETQRNKGNFPGRFSGRQFSNSRSEMNVSTLELGDSALYLCASSFEGTNYGYTFGSGTRLTVV.

This clone was observed a handful of times. The chain uses TRBV5-1 and TRBJ2-1; D is possibly TRBD1 or TRBD2 (5 bases each). V gave up 4 bases and J gave up 8 bases, with 16 bases separating them. CDR3 length equals 14 residues. Germline assignment: CDR1 SGHRS and CDR2 YFSETQ. The CDR3 DNA follows: TGCGCCAGCAGCCCGGCGGGTGGCAGGGATGAGCAGTTCTTC. It codes for CASSPAGGRDEQFF.

The J gene is TRBJ1-1, the V gene TRBV6-5; no reliable D call. The CDR3 covers 12 residues. Germline-derived CDR1 and CDR2 are MNHEY and SVGAGI. Trimming pared 2 bases from V and 6 bases from J, leaving 7 bases between. CDR3 residues: CASSYPPAEAFF. The CDR3 nucleotides read TGTGCCAGCAGTTACCCCCCCGCTGAAGCTTTCTTT.

As concerns this clone: Sequence at one end of the junction differs from germline and may be a read error. For the CDR3, the DNA is TGTGCCATCAGTGACGATGGGACTAGCAGAGATACGCAGTATTTT. Translation: CAISDDGTSRDTQYF. J is TRBJ2-3 and V is TRBV10-3; 9 bases match TRBD2. The CDR3 runs to 15 residues. Germline-derived CDR1 and CDR2 are ENHRY and SYGVKD.

This chain uses TRBV18 with TRBJ1-5, with unresolved D. The CDR3 has 14 amino acids. V was pared by 2 bases and J by 6 bases, with 11 bases between. CDR1 is KGHSH and CDR2 is LQKENI in the germline V gene. CDR3 bases: TGTGCCAGCTCACCAGGGGAAGGTGGTCAGCCCCAGCATTTT. Its protein product is CASSPGEGGQPQHF.

The chain employs TRBV6-5 and TRBJ1-5, with TRBD1 identical over 8 bases. Germline trimming cut 6 bases from V and 4 bases from J; bases unmatched to any gene: 8. CDR1 MNHEY and CDR2 SVGAGI come from the germline V gene. This CDR3 region has 15 residues. In nucleotides, the CDR3 is TGTGCCAGCAGCCCAGGGACAGGCGGTAATCAGCCCCAGCATTTT. Protein sequence: CASSPGTGGNQPQHF.

CDR3 residues: CASSPGTDNQPQHF. The CDR3 region has the DNA TGTGCCAGCTCACCAGGGACAGACAATCAGCCCCAGCATTTT. The V and J genes are TRBV18 and TRBJ1-5; 7 bases fit TRBD1. Germline CDR1 is KGHSH and CDR2 is LQKENI. The CDR3 covers 14 residues. Germline trimming cut 2 bases from V and 3 bases from J; bases unmatched to any gene: 1. Complete variable domain (other parts from reference TRBV18 and TRBJ1-5): NAGVMQNPRHLVRRRGQEARLRCSPMKGHSHVYWYRQLPEEGLKFMVYLQKENIIDESGMPKERFSAEFPKEGPSILRIQQVVRGDSAAYFCASSPGTDNQPQHFGDGTRLSIL.

The sample holds one count of this clone. The V call is TRBV14, the J call TRBJ2-3; D is perhaps TRBD1 or TRBD2 (5 bases each). The CDR3 spans 16 residues. Per germline, CDR1 SGHDN and CDR2 FVKESK. Trimming stripped 2 bases from V and 4 bases from J, with 16 bases between. CDR3 bases: TGTGCCAGCAGCCAAAAAACATGGGGGTTTTCAGATACGCAGTATTTT. Translating gives CASSQKTWGFSDTQYF.

In this sample, this clone turned up a few times. The chain is built from TRBV2 and TRBJ1-2; D perhaps matches TRBD1 (5 bases). V lost 3 bases to trimming and J lost 7 bases, with 12 bases between them. The germline gives CDR1 SNHLY, CDR2 FYNNEI. This CDR3 has 13 amino acids. The CDR3 sequence: CASSELQGSGYTF. Written as DNA, the CDR3 is TGTGCCAGCAGTGAGTTGCAGGGCAGTGGCTACACCTTC. The full variable domain, completed using reference TRBV2 and TRBJ1-2, is EPEVTQTPSHQVTQMGQEVILRCVPISNHLYFYWYRQILGQKVEFLVSFYNNEISEKSEIFDDQFSVERPDGSNFTLKIRSTKLEDSAMYFCASSELQGSGYTFGSGTRLTVV.

This CDR3 is CASSGQGNQPQHF. The CDR3 nucleotides read TGTGCCAGCAGTGGACAGGGCAATCAGCCCCAGCATTTT. The V call is TRBV25-1, the J call TRBJ1-5; the D gene is possibly TRBD1 (6 bases). The CDR3 covers 13 residues. CDR1 MGHDK and CDR2 SYGVNS come from the germline V gene. The ends were cut back, 4 bases at V and 2 bases at J, with 6 bases in the middle.